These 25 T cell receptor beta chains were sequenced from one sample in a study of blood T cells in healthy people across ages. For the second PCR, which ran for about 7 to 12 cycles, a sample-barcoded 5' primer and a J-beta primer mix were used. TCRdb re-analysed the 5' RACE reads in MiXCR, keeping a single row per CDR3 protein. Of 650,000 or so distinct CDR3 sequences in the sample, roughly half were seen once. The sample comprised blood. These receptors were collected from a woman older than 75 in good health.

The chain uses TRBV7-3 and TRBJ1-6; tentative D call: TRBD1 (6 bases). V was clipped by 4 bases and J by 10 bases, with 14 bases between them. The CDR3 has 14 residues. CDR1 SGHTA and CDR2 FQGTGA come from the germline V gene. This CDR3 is CASSYDRIRSPLHF. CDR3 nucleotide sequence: TGTGCCAGCAGCTACGACAGGATACGGTCACCCCTCCACTTT.

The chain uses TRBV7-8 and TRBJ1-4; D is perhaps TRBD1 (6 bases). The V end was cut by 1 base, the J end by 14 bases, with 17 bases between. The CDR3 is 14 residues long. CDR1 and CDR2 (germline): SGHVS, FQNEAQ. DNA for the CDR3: TGTGCCAGCAGCTTAGGAGGGGAAGGGGGAAAGCTGTTTTTT. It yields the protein CASSLGGEGGKLFF.

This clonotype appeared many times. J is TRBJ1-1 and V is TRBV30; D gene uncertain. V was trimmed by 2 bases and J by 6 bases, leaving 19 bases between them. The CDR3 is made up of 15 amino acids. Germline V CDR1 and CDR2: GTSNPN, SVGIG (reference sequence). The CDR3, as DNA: TGTGCCTGGAGTCTGGGCAGGACCCCTGCCCCTGAAGCTTTCTTT. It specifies CAWSLGRTPAPEAFF. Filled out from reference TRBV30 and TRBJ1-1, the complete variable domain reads SQTIHQWPATLVQPVGSPLSLECTVEGTSNPNLYWYRQAAGRGLQLLFYSVGIGQISSEVPQNLSASRPQDRQFILSSKKLLLSDSGFYLCAWSLGRTPAPEAFFGQGTRLTVV.

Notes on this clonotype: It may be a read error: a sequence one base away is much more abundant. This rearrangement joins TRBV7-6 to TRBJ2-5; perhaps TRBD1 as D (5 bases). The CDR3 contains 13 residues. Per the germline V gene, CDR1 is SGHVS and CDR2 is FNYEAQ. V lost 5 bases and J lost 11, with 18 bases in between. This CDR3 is CASSTGLKNEQYF. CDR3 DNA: TGTGCCAGCAGCACAGGTTTAAAGAATGAGCAGTACTTC.

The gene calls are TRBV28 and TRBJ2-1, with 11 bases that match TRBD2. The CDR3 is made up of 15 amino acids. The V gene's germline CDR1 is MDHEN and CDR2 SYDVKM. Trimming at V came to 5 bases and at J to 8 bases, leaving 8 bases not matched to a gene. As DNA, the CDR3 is TGTGCCAGCAGTATAACTAGCGGGGGTCAAGATGAGCAGTTCTTC. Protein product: CASSITSGGQDEQFF.

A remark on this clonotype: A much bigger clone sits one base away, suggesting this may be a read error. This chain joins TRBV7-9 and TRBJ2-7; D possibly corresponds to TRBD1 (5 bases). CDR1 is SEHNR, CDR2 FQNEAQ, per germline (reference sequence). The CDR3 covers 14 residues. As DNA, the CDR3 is TGTGCCAGCAGCTTATCCGACAGTCTTATAGAGCGGTACTTC. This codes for CASSLSDSLIERYF.

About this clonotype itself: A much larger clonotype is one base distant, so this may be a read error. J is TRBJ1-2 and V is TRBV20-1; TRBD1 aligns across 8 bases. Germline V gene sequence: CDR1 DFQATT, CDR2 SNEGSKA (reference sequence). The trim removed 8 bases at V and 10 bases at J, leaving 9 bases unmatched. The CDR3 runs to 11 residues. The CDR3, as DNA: TGCAGTCATCCTTACAGGGGGGACTACACCTTC. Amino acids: CSHPYRGDYTF.

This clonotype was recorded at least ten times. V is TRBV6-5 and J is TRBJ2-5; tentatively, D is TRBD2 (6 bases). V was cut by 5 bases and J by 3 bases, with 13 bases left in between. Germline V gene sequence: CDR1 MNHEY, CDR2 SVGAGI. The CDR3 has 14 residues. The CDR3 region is CASSDWGVEETQYF. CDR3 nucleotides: TGTGCCAGCAGTGATTGGGGGGTGGAAGAGACCCAGTACTTC.

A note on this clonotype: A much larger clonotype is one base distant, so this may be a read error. CDR3 residues: CAGMDSQFYEQYF. CDR3 coding DNA: TGTGCCGGCATGGACAGCCAGTTCTACGAGCAGTACTTC. V gene TRBV2 combines with J gene TRBJ2-7; D is possibly TRBD1 (6 bases). Germline V CDR1 and CDR2: SNHLY, FYNNEI. Trimming took 11 bases from V and 3 from J, leaving 17 bases between them. This CDR3 is built from 13 residues.

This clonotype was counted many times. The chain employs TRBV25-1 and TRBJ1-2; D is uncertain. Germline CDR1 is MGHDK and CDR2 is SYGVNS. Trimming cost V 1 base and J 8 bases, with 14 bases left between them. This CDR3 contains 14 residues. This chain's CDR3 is CASSESGEAGGYTF. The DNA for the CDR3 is TGTGCCAGCAGTGAATCGGGAGAGGCTGGAGGCTACACCTTC.

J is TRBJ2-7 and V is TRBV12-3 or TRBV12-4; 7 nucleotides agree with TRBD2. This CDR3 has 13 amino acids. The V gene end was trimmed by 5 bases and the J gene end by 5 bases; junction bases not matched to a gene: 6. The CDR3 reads CASSVPSGDEQYF. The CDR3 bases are TGTGCCAGCAGTGTGCCTAGCGGTGACGAGCAGTACTTC.

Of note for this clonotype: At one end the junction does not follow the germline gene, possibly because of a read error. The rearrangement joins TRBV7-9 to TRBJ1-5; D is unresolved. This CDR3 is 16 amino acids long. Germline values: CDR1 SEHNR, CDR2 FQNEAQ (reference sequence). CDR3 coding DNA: TGTGCCAGCAGCCCTAGTTTAGGCGAGAGGGATCAACCCCAGCATTTT. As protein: CASSPSLGERDQPQHF.

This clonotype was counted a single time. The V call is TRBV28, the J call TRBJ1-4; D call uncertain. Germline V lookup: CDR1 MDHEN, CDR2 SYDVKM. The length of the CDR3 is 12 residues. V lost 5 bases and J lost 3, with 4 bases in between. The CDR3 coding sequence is TGTGCCAGCAGTATATCTAATGAAAAACTGTTTTTT. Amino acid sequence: CASSISNEKLFF. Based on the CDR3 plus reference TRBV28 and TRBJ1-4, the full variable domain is DVKVTQSSRYLVKRTGEKVFLECVQDMDHENMFWYRQDPGLGLRLIYFSYDVKMKEKGDIPEGYSVSREKKERFSLILESASTNQTSMYLCASSISNEKLFFGSGTQLSVL.

The CDR3: CASRLQGVTQYF. In DNA, the CDR3 is TGTGCCAGCAGATTACAGGGAGTTACGCAGTATTTT. The V call is TRBV12-3 or TRBV12-4, the J call TRBJ2-3, with D possibly TRBD1 on 6 matching bases. The ends were cut back, 6 bases at V and 8 bases at J, with 12 bases in the middle. This CDR3 is built from 12 residues.

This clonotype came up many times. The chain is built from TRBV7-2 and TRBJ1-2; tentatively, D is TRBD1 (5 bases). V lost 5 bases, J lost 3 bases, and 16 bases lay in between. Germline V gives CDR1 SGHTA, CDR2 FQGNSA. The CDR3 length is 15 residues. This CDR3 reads CASSRRAGEDYGYTF. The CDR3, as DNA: TGTGCCAGCAGCCGCAGAGCGGGGGAGGACTATGGCTACACCTTC.

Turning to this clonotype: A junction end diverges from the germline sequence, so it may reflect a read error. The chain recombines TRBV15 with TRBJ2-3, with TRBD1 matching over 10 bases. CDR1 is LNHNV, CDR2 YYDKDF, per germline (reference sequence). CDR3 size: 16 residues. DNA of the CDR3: TGCGCCACCAGCAAGGACAGGGGGTCCCTCGCAGATACGCAGTATTTT. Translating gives CATSKDRGSLADTQYF. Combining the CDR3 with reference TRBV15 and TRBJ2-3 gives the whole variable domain DAMVIQNPRYQVTQFGKPVTLSCSQTLNHNVMYWYQQKSSQAPKLLFHYYDKDFNNEADTPDNFQSRRPNTSFCFLDIRSPGLGDTAMYLCATSKDRGSLADTQYFGPGTRLTVL.

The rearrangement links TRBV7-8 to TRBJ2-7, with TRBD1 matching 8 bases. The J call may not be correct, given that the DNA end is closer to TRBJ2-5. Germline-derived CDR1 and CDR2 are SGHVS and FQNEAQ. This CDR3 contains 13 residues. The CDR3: CASSFQGAQTQYF. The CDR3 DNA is TGTGCCAGCAGCTTTCAGGGGGCACAGACCCAGTACTTC.

The CDR3 DNA is TGCAGTGCTAGACGTAGTGGGTACGAGCAGTACTTC. Its translation: CSARRSGYEQYF. The V and J genes are TRBV20-1 and TRBJ2-5; D gene uncertain. Near its end, the DNA agrees better with TRBJ2-7, so the J call may be wrong. The CDR3 is made up of 12 amino acids. CDR1 DFQATT and CDR2 SNEGSKA come from the germline V gene (reference sequence).

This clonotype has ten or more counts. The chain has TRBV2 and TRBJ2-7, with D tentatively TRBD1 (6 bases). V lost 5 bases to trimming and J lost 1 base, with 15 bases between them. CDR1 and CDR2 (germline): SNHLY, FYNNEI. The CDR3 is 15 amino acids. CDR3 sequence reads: CASSLGQTLSYEQYF. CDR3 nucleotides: TGTGCCAGCAGTCTAGGACAGACCCTTTCCTACGAGCAGTACTTC. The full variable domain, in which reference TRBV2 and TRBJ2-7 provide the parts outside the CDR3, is EPEVTQTPSHQVTQMGQEVILRCVPISNHLYFYWYRQILGQKVEFLVSFYNNEISEKSEIFDDQFSVERPDGSNFTLKIRSTKLEDSAMYFCASSLGQTLSYEQYFGPGTRLTVT.

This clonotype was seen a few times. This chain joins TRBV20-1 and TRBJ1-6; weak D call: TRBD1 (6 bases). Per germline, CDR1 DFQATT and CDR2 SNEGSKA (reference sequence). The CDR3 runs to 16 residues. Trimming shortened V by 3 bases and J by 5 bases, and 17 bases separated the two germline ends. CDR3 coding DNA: TGCAGTGCTAGCCCCCCGGGGGCCCCAAATAATTCACCCCTCCACTTT. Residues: CSASPPGAPNNSPLHF.

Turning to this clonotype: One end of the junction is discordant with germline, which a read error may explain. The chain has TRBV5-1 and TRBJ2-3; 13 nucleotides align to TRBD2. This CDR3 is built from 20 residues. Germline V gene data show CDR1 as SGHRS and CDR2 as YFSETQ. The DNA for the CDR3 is TGCGCCAGCAGCTTGAAACTAGCGGGGGGGCCCGGATTCGACACAGATACGCGGTATTTT. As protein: CASSLKLAGGPGFDTDTRYF. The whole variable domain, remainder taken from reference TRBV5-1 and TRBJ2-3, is KAGVTQTPRYLIKTRGQQVTLSCSPISGHRSVSWYQQTPGQGLQFLFEYFSETQRNKGNFPGRFSGRQFSNSRSEMNVSTLELGDSALYLCASSLKLAGGPGFDTDTRYFGPGTRLTVL.

The CDR3 spells CASSSHAAMNTEAFF. The CDR3 DNA sequence: TGTGCCAGCAGTTCCCACGCAGCTATGAACACTGAAGCTTTCTTT. This chain links TRBV27 with TRBJ1-1; D is unclear. Trimming removed 4 bases from V and 0 bases from J, with 12 bases in between. The CDR3 is 15 amino acids. Germline CDR1 reads MNHEY; CDR2 reads SMNVEV (reference sequence).

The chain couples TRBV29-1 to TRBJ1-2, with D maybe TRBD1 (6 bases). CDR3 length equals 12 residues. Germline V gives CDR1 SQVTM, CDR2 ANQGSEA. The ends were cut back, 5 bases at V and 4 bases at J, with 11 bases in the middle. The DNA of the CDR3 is TGCAGCGTTAGTGGGGGCGGCTATGGCTACACCTTC. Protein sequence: CSVSGGGYGYTF.

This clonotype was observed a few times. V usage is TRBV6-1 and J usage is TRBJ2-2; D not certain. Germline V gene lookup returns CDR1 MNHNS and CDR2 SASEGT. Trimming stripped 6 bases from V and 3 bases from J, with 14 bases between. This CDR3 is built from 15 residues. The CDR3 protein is CASSHGTPYTGELFF. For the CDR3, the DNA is TGTGCCAGCAGCCACGGAACCCCATACACCGGGGAGCTGTTTTTT.

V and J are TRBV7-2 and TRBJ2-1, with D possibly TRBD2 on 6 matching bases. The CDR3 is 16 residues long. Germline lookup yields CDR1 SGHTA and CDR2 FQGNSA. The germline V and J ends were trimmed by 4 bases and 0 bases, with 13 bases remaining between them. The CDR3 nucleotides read TGTGCCAGCAGCTCCTCCGGGACTGGCTCCTACAATGAGCAGTTCTTC. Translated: CASSSSGTGSYNEQFF.